This T cell receptor (beta chain) is from a study of shared clonotypes between healthy human individuals. Overall study findings and caveats: Some clonotypes were shared by all four sorted-subset donors, while others were not shared. The non-shared ones had lower generation probabilities than the shared ones.

Of note for this clone: Its specificity is not known.

TCRdb keeps only in-frame clones here, not all; method: immunoSEQ multiplex PCR. The table includes more than 2,000,000 clones, 85% to 95% detected once. The sample comprised naive CD4+ T cells from PBMCs. Regarding subset: CD45RA+ positively selected. This receptor was taken from a man in his late teens or twenties in good health. Some clones in this sample may be carry-over from other donors' samples.

The CDR3 loop is CASIVGPGVGEQFF. The CDR3, as DNA: TGTGCCAGCATCGTGGGCCCGGGGGTCGGTGAGCAGTTCTTC. J is TRBJ2-1 and V is TRBV5-5; D might be TRBD2 (6 bases). CDR1 SGHKS and CDR2 YYEKEE come from the germline V gene (reference sequence). The V end lost 6 bases, the J end lost 9 bases, and 19 bases lay between the germline ends. The CDR3 is made up of 14 amino acids.